This T cell receptor beta chain is drawn from a study of CD8 T cells in ankylosing spondylitis. Findings of the study overall: Significant enrichment of disease-linked clones was reported in matched ankylosing spondylitis synovial fluid. The disease-linked clones had a CD8+ phenotype and low blood frequencies. Within ankylosing spondylitis blood, a TCR beta motif made up of roughly eight highly homologous variants appeared to be characteristic.

This clonotype has a handful of counts. Its antigen is not identified. The length of the CDR3 is 12 residues. Trimming cost V 0 bases and J 9 bases, with 8 bases left between them. The germline CDR1 and CDR2 sequences are LGHNA and YNFKEQ. Quantitative 5'-RACE with molecular barcodes produced the TCR beta libraries. TCRdb re-analysed the 5' RACE reads in MiXCR, keeping a single row per CDR3 protein. Of around 330,000 distinct CDR3 sequences detected, approximately 10% appear once; the ten largest clones hold about 10%. The rearrangement links TRBV4-2 to TRBJ2-5; D gene ambiguous. The source material was blood, either unsorted or a sorted T cell fraction (not recorded which). This clonotype was obtained from a female donor with ankylosing spondylitis or in good health (not recorded which). The CDR3 region is CASSQDDRAQYF. CDR3 sequence (DNA): TGTGCCAGCAGCCAAGATGACCGGGCCCAGTACTTC.